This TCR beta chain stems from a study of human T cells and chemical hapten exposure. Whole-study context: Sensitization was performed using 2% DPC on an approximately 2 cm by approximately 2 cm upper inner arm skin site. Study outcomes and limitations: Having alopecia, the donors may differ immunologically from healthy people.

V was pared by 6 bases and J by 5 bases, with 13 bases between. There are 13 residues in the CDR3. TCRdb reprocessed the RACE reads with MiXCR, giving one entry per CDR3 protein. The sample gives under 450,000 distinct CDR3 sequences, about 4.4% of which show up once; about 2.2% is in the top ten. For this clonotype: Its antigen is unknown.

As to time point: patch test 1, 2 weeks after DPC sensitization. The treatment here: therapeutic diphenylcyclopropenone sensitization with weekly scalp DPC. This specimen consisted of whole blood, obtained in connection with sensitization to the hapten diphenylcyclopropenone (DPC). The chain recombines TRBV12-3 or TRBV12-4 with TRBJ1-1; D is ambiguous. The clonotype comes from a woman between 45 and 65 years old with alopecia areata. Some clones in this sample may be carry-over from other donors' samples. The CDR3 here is CASRERPRTEAFF. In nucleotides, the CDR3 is TGTGCCAGCAGGGAAAGACCGCGGACTGAAGCTTTCTTT.